This passage covers 21 T cell receptor beta chains from one sample sequenced in a study of T-cell memory formation after mild COVID-19. MiXCR was run by TCRdb on the 5' RACE reads, yielding one entry per CDR3 protein. Among 200,000 or so distinct CDR3 sequences, 18% were seen once, and the ten largest hold roughly 2.4%. The specimen was PBMCs or a T cell subset sorted from them (not recorded which). The receptors here all came from an adult woman who had mild COVID-19 (a few samples of this study predate the infection). Cell type and time point are not known.

This chain uses TRBV24-1 with TRBJ1-1; D perhaps matches TRBD1 (6 bases). The CDR3 contains 14 residues. V lost 3 bases and J lost 2, with 9 bases in between. In germline, CDR1 is KGHDR, CDR2 SFDVKD. The CDR3 loop is CATSDGGHNTEAFF. The CDR3 DNA sequence: TGTGCCACCAGTGATGGGGGGCACAACACTGAAGCTTTCTTT.

This clonotype was observed a handful of times. The CDR3 nucleotides read TGCACCCACCCTGAAAAACTGTTTTTT. Translating it yields CTHPEKLFF. This sequence joins TRBV23-1 and TRBJ1-4; D ambiguous. TRBV23-1 is identified as an open reading frame with a role that is uncertain. The CDR3 totals 9 residues.

In its sample, this clonotype was seen a few times. The J gene is TRBJ2-3, the V gene TRBV5-1, with D perhaps given as TRBD1 or TRBD2 (5 bases each). CDR1 SGHRS and CDR2 YFSETQ come from the germline V gene. Trimming cost V 3 bases and J 5 bases, with 13 bases left between them. The CDR3 runs to 14 residues. CDR3 nucleotide sequence: TGCGCCAGCAGCTGGGGGAGCGTTCAAGATACGCAGTATTTT. This sequence encodes CASSWGSVQDTQYF.

This clonotype came up a few times. The chain has TRBV4-3 and TRBJ2-3; 7 bases agree with TRBD1. Germline values: CDR1 LGHNA, CDR2 YSLEER. This CDR3 has 19 amino acids. Trimming removed 1 base from V and 0 bases from J; junction bases left unmatched: 13. CDR3 in amino acids: CASSQVRGFGPSSTDTQYF. The CDR3 DNA reads TGCGCCAGCAGCCAAGTCAGGGGGTTCGGCCCGTCTAGCACAGATACGCAGTATTTT.

The V gene is TRBV12-3 or TRBV12-4, the J gene TRBJ1-6, with 8 bases fitting TRBD1. V shed 6 bases and J 9 bases; nucleotides not matched to a gene: 1. The CDR3 length is 12 residues. The CDR3 protein is CASRTGGSPLHF. Written as DNA, the CDR3 is TGTGCCAGCAGAACAGGGGGTTCACCCCTCCACTTT.

The V and J genes are TRBV5-1 and TRBJ2-1, with TRBD2 as a possible D gene (7 bases). This CDR3 has 15 amino acids. Trimming took off 3 bases at V and 10 bases at J, with 20 bases between the two ends. The germline V gene encodes CDR1 SGHRS and CDR2 YFSETQ. CDR3 nucleotides: TGCGCCAGCAGCTCGCTAGGGGGGGAGGCGGGAGAGCAGTTCTTC. This gives the protein CASSSLGGEAGEQFF.

The chain is built from TRBV5-1 and TRBJ2-7; 10 positions match TRBD2. Germline V gene lookup returns CDR1 SGHRS and CDR2 YFSETQ. V trimming: 6 bases; J trimming: 6 bases; junction bases outside the gene matches: 15. CDR3 size: 16 residues. DNA of the CDR3: TGCGCCAGCACTCAGCGGGGGGGAGATTCCTACTTCGAGCAGTACTTC. As protein: CASTQRGGDSYFEQYF.

This clonotype was seen a handful of times. The chain combines TRBV11-2 with TRBJ2-3; 15 bases align to TRBD2. CDR1 is SGHAT and CDR2 is FQNNGV in the germline V gene. With V trimmed by 5 bases and J by 5 bases, 5 bases remained unmatched. This CDR3 has 16 residues. CDR3 region: CASSPGLAGGRDTQYF. CDR3 nucleotides: TGTGCCAGCAGCCCGGGACTAGCGGGAGGTCGAGATACGCAGTATTTT.

The chain links TRBV19 to TRBJ2-1; TRBD1 or TRBD2 may be the D gene (5 bases each). Trimming took off 7 bases at V and 3 bases at J, with 22 bases between the two ends. CDR1 LNHDA and CDR2 SQIVND come from the germline V gene (reference sequence). This CDR3 spans 17 amino acids. The CDR3 DNA sequence: TGTGCCAGTACCCCAGGGAGATTTGACAAGCGCTACAATGAGCAGTTCTTC. This translates into CASTPGRFDKRYNEQFF.

The table lists this clonotype with a few counts. CDR3 sequence: CASSPLTGITSGANVLTF. CDR3 nucleotides: TGCGCCAGCAGCCCCCTTACAGGGATCACCTCTGGGGCCAACGTCCTGACTTTC. The chain links TRBV5-1 to TRBJ2-6; possibly TRBD1 for D (6 bases). Germline CDR1 is SGHRS and CDR2 is YFSETQ. The CDR3 totals 18 residues. V dropped 4 bases and J dropped 0 bases, with 17 bases sitting between them.

There are a few counts of this clonotype. The CDR3 region is CASSLAWTSGRIDNEQFF. For the CDR3, the DNA is TGTGCCAGCAGCTTAGCTTGGACTAGCGGGAGGATCGACAATGAGCAGTTCTTC. The J gene is TRBJ2-1, the V gene TRBV7-2, with 14 bases fitting TRBD2. Germline V gene data show CDR1 as SGHTA and CDR2 as FQGNSA. The CDR3 totals 18 residues. The ends lost 0 bases at V and 5 bases at J; junction bases unmatched: 6. Combining the CDR3 with reference TRBV7-2 and TRBJ2-1 gives the whole variable domain GAGVSQSPSNKVTEKGKDVELRCDPISGHTALYWYRQSLGQGLEFLIYFQGNSAPDKSGLPSDRFSAERTGGSVSTLTIQRTQQEDSAVYLCASSLAWTSGRIDNEQFFGPGTRLTVL.

V and J are TRBV18 and TRBJ2-2; 7 bases line up with TRBD1. Unmatched junction bases numbered 3, after V lost 4 bases and J lost 4 bases. Germline V CDR1 and CDR2: KGHSH, LQKENI. This CDR3 region has 14 residues. The CDR3 loop reads CASSRQGSTGELFF. As DNA, the CDR3 is TGTGCCAGCTCACGACAGGGTAGCACCGGGGAGCTGTTTTTT.

The gene calls are TRBV2 and TRBJ1-5; 8 bases are a match to TRBD1. The CDR3 has 14 residues. The V gene end was trimmed by 7 bases and the J gene end by 2 bases; junction bases not matched to a gene: 4. The V gene's germline CDR1 is SNHLY and CDR2 FYNNEI. The CDR3 sequence: CASNGQGRNQPQHF. Here the CDR3 DNA reads TGTGCCAGCAATGGACAGGGCCGCAATCAGCCCCAGCATTTT.

Many counts were recorded for this clonotype. The chain combines TRBV9 with TRBJ2-3, with no clear D. CDR3 length: 13 residues. V lost 5 bases, J lost 6 bases, and 13 bases lay in between. Germline V gene lookup returns CDR1 SGDLS and CDR2 YYNGEE. CDR3 loop: CASSLTPVDTQYF. CDR3 DNA sequence: TGTGCCAGCAGTCTAACCCCGGTGGATACGCAGTATTTT.

This chain joins TRBV5-5 and TRBJ1-2; no clear D. V was cut by 5 bases and J by 7 bases, with 9 bases left in between. The CDR3 spans 11 residues. From germline, CDR1 is SGHKS and CDR2 YYEKEE (reference sequence). The CDR3 nucleotides are TGTGCCAGCAGATTAGATGGTGGCTACACCTTC. Translating it yields CASRLDGGYTF.

This clonotype has only a few counts. The gene calls are TRBV7-2 and TRBJ2-1, with D possibly called TRBD1 or TRBD2 (6 bases each). The germline V gene has CDR1 SGHTA and CDR2 FQGNSA. Trimming shortened V by 2 bases and J by 6 bases, and 11 bases separated the two germline ends. This CDR3 has 14 residues. In nucleotides, the CDR3 is TGTGCCAGCAGCTTAAGGGGGGCGGTCAATGAGCAGTTCTTC. Protein: CASSLRGAVNEQFF.

In this sample, this clonotype turned up many times. In DNA, the CDR3 is TGTGCCAGCAGCTTAGAGGTAGCGGGAGACTCCTACAATGAGCAGTTCTTC. Residues: CASSLEVAGDSYNEQFF. The chain uses TRBV7-8 and TRBJ2-1, with 9 bases identical to TRBD2. Germline CDR1 is SGHVS and CDR2 is FQNEAQ. The CDR3 has 17 amino acids. Trimming removed 1 base from V and 0 bases from J; junction bases left unmatched: 4.

The chain recombines TRBV12-3 or TRBV12-4 with TRBJ2-5, with D perhaps TRBD2 (6 bases). This CDR3 is built from 14 residues. V lost 3 bases, J lost 6 bases, and 14 bases lay in between. Here the CDR3 reads CASSFGTGRKTQYF. The CDR3 region has the DNA TGTGCCAGCAGTTTTGGGACGGGGAGGAAGACCCAGTACTTC.

This clonotype showed up just a few times. V gene TRBV4-3 combines with J gene TRBJ1-5, with 9 positions matching TRBD1. The CDR3 consists of 14 residues. After removal of 4 bases from V and 5 bases from J, the junction contained 3 bases not matched to a gene. The germline V gene encodes CDR1 LGHNA and CDR2 YSLEER. CDR3 DNA sequence: TGCGCCAGCAGCCCCTGGACAGGGGATCAGCCCCAGCATTTT. Translated, it gives CASSPWTGDQPQHF.

This clonotype has just a few counts. The chain links TRBV30 to TRBJ1-1; TRBD1 matches at 7 bases. CDR1 GTSNPN and CDR2 SVGIG come from the germline V gene (reference sequence). V was pared by 0 bases and J by 5 bases, with 6 bases of the junction left unmatched. The CDR3 extends over 14 amino acids. CDR3 coding DNA: TGTGCCTGGAGTGTAGACAGGGTCAGTACTGAAGCTTTCTTT. Encoded protein: CAWSVDRVSTEAFF.

The rearrangement links TRBV28 to TRBJ2-3, with D possibly being TRBD2 (6 bases). Deletions cut 4 bases from V and 3 bases from J, with 11 bases between. CDR1 and CDR2 from the germline V gene are MDHEN and SYDVKM. The CDR3 is 14 residues long. The CDR3 reads CASSSRGTTDTQYF. In DNA form, the CDR3 reads TGTGCCAGCAGTTCGCGCGGGACGACAGATACGCAGTATTTT.